This TCR beta chain was obtained from a study of blood T cell repertoires in COVID-19. In germline, CDR1 is MDHEN, CDR2 SYDVKM. The CDR3 is made up of 15 amino acids. Unmatched junction bases numbered 5, after V lost 4 bases and J lost 0 bases. Here immunoSEQ multiplex PCR was the method, and the copy in TCRdb shows in-frame clones only, minus some. The sample includes some 280,000 clones, around 86% of them seen just once. Sequenced material: peripheral blood. This TCR came from a woman between 25 and 40 years old with active or convalescent COVID-19. The chain links TRBV28 to TRBJ1-2, with 7 bases that match TRBD1. CDR3 residues: CASSSATGPNYGYTF. The CDR3 DNA is TGTGCCAGCAGTTCCGCGACAGGGCCTAACTATGGCTACACCTTC.